The 15 T cell receptor beta chains below were found in one sample sequenced in a study of T cell changes during pregnancy in multiple sclerosis. Here immunoSEQ multiplex PCR was the method, and the copy in TCRdb shows in-frame clones only, minus some. This sample has about 57,000 clones, with 90% found just once. The specimen was peripheral blood, collected in the first trimester of pregnancy. The receptors stem from a female donor in good health, enrolled as a control in a pregnancy study.

This clone was seen once. The gene calls are TRBV28 and TRBJ1-2; D is perhaps TRBD1 (5 bases). The V and J ends lost 3 bases and 8 bases respectively, with 19 bases between them. This CDR3 contains 15 residues. Germline values: CDR1 MDHEN, CDR2 SYDVKM. The CDR3 nucleotides are TGTGCCAGCAGTTTGGCCCTCCCGGTATCAGGGGGCTACACCTTC. Its protein is CASSLALPVSGGYTF.

This chain links TRBV6-5 with TRBJ1-3; 8 positions match TRBD1. The CDR3 spans 15 residues. The V and J ends lost 0 bases and 4 bases, in that order; junction bases with no gene match: 2. Germline V gives CDR1 MNHEY, CDR2 SVGAGI. DNA for the CDR3: TGTGCCAGCAGTTACTCGACAGGGGTCGGAAACACCATATATTTT. As protein: CASSYSTGVGNTIYF.

The chain couples TRBV29-1 to TRBJ1-2, with a tentative D call TRBD1 (5 bases). Germline V CDR1 and CDR2: SQVTM, ANQGSEA. Trimming pared 7 bases from V and 9 bases from J, leaving 21 bases between. The CDR3 contains 13 residues. The CDR3 sequence is CSAADTRQLSYTF. In DNA form, the CDR3 reads TGCAGCGCTGCGGACACTCGACAACTAAGCTACACCTTC.

This chain uses TRBV5-1 with TRBJ1-1; TRBD1 matches at 7 bases. V lost 3 bases and J lost 1; bases outside the gene matches: 12. The CDR3 totals 17 residues. Germline CDR1 is SGHRS and CDR2 is YFSETQ. The CDR3 loop reads CASSWGGDRVTNTEAFF. The CDR3 DNA sequence: TGCGCCAGCAGCTGGGGTGGAGACAGGGTAACGAACACTGAAGCTTTCTTT.

V and J are TRBV27 and TRBJ1-2, with 8 bases lining up with TRBD1. The CDR3 runs to 15 residues. CDR1 is MNHEY and CDR2 is SMNVEV in the germline V gene (reference sequence). V lost 5 bases and J lost 4; bases outside the gene matches: 9. Here the CDR3 DNA reads TGTGCCAGCAGTCCCAAAGGACAGGGTAGCTATGGCTACACCTTC. Translated: CASSPKGQGSYGYTF.

The rearrangement joins TRBV30 to TRBJ2-5; D gene unclear. The CDR3 has 12 residues. Trimming left V 0 bases short and J 1 base short, with 3 bases between. In germline, CDR1 is GTSNPN, CDR2 SVGIG (reference sequence). The CDR3 loop reads CAWSVRQETQYF. DNA of the CDR3: TGTGCCTGGAGTGTCCGCCAAGAGACCCAGTACTTC.

V and J are TRBV6-1 and TRBJ2-1; maybe TRBD2 (6 bases). The CDR3 sequence is 14 residues long. Germline values: CDR1 MNHNS, CDR2 SASEGT. Deletions cut 5 bases from V and 4 bases from J, with 12 bases between. CDR3 bases: TGTGCCAGCAGTTATAGCGGTTCTTACAATGAGCAGTTCTTC. It encodes CASSYSGSYNEQFF.

This sequence joins TRBV7-7 and TRBJ2-5; 9 bases are a match to TRBD1. CDR1 and CDR2 (germline): SSHAT, FNYEAQ (reference sequence). CDR3 length: 15 amino acids. CDR3 region: CASVPGTGRSETQYF. In DNA form, the CDR3 reads TGTGCTAGCGTCCCCGGGACAGGGAGATCGGAGACCCAGTACTTC.

The chain uses TRBV9 and TRBJ2-2; D gene uncertain. With 0 bases removed from V and 2 bases from J, the gap between germline ends came to 8 bases. The CDR3 spans 15 residues. Germline V gene sequence: CDR1 SGDLS, CDR2 YYNGEE. The DNA for the CDR3 is TGTGCCAGCAGCGTAGCCAACACCAACACCGGGGAGCTGTTTTTT. This codes for CASSVANTNTGELFF.

The CDR3 coding sequence is TGTGCCAGCAGCCAGAAAACCATCATGAATAATACGCAGTATTTT. Translated, it gives CASSQKTIMNNTQYF. The chain uses TRBV6-7 and TRBJ2-3; D is unclear. TRBV6-7 is sorted into the ORF group, with uncertain function. The CDR3 is 15 amino acids. V lost 6 bases, J lost 7 bases, and 20 bases lay in between.

The V call is TRBV18, the J call TRBJ1-2, with a tentative D call TRBD1 (5 bases). The CDR3 is made up of 14 amino acids. Per germline, CDR1 KGHSH and CDR2 LQKENI. Trimming pared 0 bases from V and 6 bases from J, leaving 11 bases between. Here the CDR3 reads CASSPPAQVDGYTF. The CDR3, as DNA: TGTGCCAGCTCACCACCGGCACAGGTCGATGGCTACACCTTC.

This chain uses TRBV10-3 with TRBJ1-6, with 8 bases matching TRBD1. The CDR3 sequence is 13 residues long. Per germline, CDR1 ENHRY and CDR2 SYGVKD. V gave up 6 bases and J gave up 10 bases; unmatched junction bases: 5. Here the CDR3 DNA reads TGTGCCATCAGCGGACAGGGTGTGTCACCCCTCCACTTT. It encodes CAISGQGVSPLHF.

The chain combines TRBV30 with TRBJ2-7; no definite D call. Per the germline V gene, CDR1 is GTSNPN and CDR2 is SVGIG (reference sequence). The CDR3 sequence is 12 residues long. Trimming shortened V by 0 bases and J by 3 bases, and 6 bases separated the two germline ends. CDR3 DNA sequence: TGTGCCTGGAGTGTAAGCATCTACGAGCAGTACTTC. It translates to CAWSVSIYEQYF.

V usage is TRBV7-9 and J usage is TRBJ2-3; possibly TRBD1 for D (6 bases). The CDR3 contains 15 residues. Germline V gene sequence: CDR1 SEHNR, CDR2 FQNEAQ (reference sequence). The V end lost 5 bases, the J end lost 7 bases, and 19 bases lay between the germline ends. Here the CDR3 DNA reads TGTGCCAGCAGCACGAGCAGGGGCGAGGTTTATACGCAGTATTTT. Translation gives CASSTSRGEVYTQYF.

The CDR3 region has the DNA TGTGCCAGCAGCAAATCCGGGACATCGGATGAAAAACTGTTTTTT. This gives the protein CASSKSGTSDEKLFF. This rearrangement joins TRBV7-9 to TRBJ1-4, with TRBD1 as a possible D gene (6 bases). This CDR3 spans 15 amino acids. CDR1 and CDR2 (germline): SEHNR, FQNEAQ (reference sequence). The V end lost 5 bases, the J end lost 6 bases, and 16 bases lay between the germline ends. Looking up the rest from reference TRBV7-9 and TRBJ1-4 gives the full variable domain: DTGVSQNPRHKITKRGQNVTFRCDPISEHNRLYWYRQTLGQGPEFLTYFQNEAQLEKSRLLSDRFSAERPKGSFSTLEIQRTEQGDSAMYLCASSKSGTSDEKLFFGSGTQLSVL.